This is a list of T cell receptor beta chains from one sample in a study of blood T cell repertoires in COVID-19. The table came from immunoSEQ multiplex PCR; TCRdb's copy has only in-frame clones and leaves some out. The table records 120,000 or so clones, approximately 85% of them present only once. The sample was peripheral blood. These receptors all come from a man aged 25-45 years with COVID-19, enrolled during active disease. CDR3s include the opening cysteine and the closing phenylalanine or tryptophan. D genes are given only for firm matches. Some rows mark clone size as missing; the rest say once, few, many or name a class of expanded clone.

>NA|NA|TRBJ1-6|TRBV6-5
TGTGCCAGCAGGGGAAAAGAGACATCGGGGGTCCACTTT
CASRGKETSGVHF
>few|NA|TRBJ1-4|TRBV27
TGTGCCAGCAGTTTCCGGGGGACCGGGAATGAAAAACTGTTTTTT
CASSFRGTGNEKLFF
>NA|TRBD2|TRBJ2-4|TRBV5-1
TGCGCCAGCAGCTTGGATGGGCTTGCGGGAGACATTCAGTACTTC
CASSLDGLAGDIQYF
>NA|TRBD2|TRBJ2-2|TRBV9
TGTGCCAGCAGCGTACGCGGGGCGGGAGATTTGGCCGGGGAGCTGTTTTTT
CASSVRGAGDLAGELFF
>NA|TRBD1|TRBJ1-3|TRBV6-1
TGTGCCAGCAGTGAACGCTCAGGGGGAGCTGGAAACACCATATATTTT
CASSERSGGAGNTIYF
>NA|TRBD2|TRBJ2-2|TRBV6-6
TGTGCCAGCAGTCCCGCCCGAGCGGGGGCGGCCACCGGGGAGCTGTTTTTT
CASSPARAGAATGELFF
>NA|NA|TRBJ2-3|TRBV10-1
TGCGCCAGCAGTGAAACGGGAGGCACAGATACGCAGTATTTT
CASSETGGTDTQYF
>NA|NA|TRBJ2-5|TRBV5-1
TGCGCCGCCCGAAAAACTAGCCTGATTACGGAGACCCAGTACTTC
CAARKTSLITETQYF
>NA|NA|TRBJ1-1|TRBV15
TGTGCCACCGCAGGAGGCATGAACACTGAAGCTTTCTTT
CATAGGMNTEAFF
>NA|NA|TRBJ1-2|TRBV6-5
TGTGCCAGCAGTCAGACACACATCTATGGCTACACCTTC
CASSQTHIYGYTF
>NA|NA|TRBJ2-5|TRBV7-9
TGTGCCAGCAGCCCGTCAGGGGTCGGGGAGACCCAGTACTTC
CASSPSGVGETQYF
>NA|NA|TRBJ2-1|TRBV19
TGTGCCAGTAGTATCTGGGCCACTCCCTACAATGAGCAGTTCTTC
CASSIWATPYNEQFF
>NA|NA|TRBJ1-2|TRBV18
TGTGCCAGCTCACCAGGGCGGGACTATGGCTACACCTTC
CASSPGRDYGYTF
>NA|NA|TRBJ2-2|TRBV10-3
TGTGCCATCACCGCTAGCGCTAACACCGGGGAGCTGTTTTTT
CAITASANTGELFF
>NA|TRBD2|TRBJ2-5|TRBV4-1
TGCGCCAGCAGCCAAGTCGGACTAGCGGGGCCCGAGCGGGAGACCCAGTACTTC
CASSQVGLAGPERETQYF
>few|TRBD1|TRBJ2-3|TRBV11-3
TGTGCCAGCAGCCGAGCCGGGACAGGGGACACAGATACGCAGTATTTT
CASSRAGTGDTDTQYF
>NA|TRBD1|TRBJ1-1|TRBV5-4
TGTGCCAGCAGCTCCCGTGACAGGGGTTGGGACACTGAAGCTTTCTTT
CASSSRDRGWDTEAFF
>once|TRBD2|TRBJ2-5|TRBV27
TGTGCCAGCAGTTCTCTAGCGGGGGAGGTGGGGACCCAGTACTTC
CASSSLAGEVGTQYF
>NA|NA|TRBJ1-1|TRBV5-6
TGTGCCAGCAGCTTGATCATGAACACTGAAGCTTTCTTT
CASSLIMNTEAFF
>NA|NA|TRBJ1-2|TRBV9
TGTGCCAGCAGCTCCCGAGGCTTGTATCAGGGAAACGGCTACACCTTC
CASSSRGLYQGNGYTF
>NA|TRBD2|TRBJ2-3|TRBV4-1
TGCGCCAGCAGCCACCGGGGACTAGCGGGAGTAGGCAGCACAGATACGCAGTATTTT
CASSHRGLAGVGSTDTQYF
>once|NA|TRBJ2-3|TRBV9
TGTGCCAGCAGCGTAGGCGTGGGGCAAGGGACAGATACGCAGTATTTT
CASSVGVGQGTDTQYF
>NA|TRBD1|TRBJ1-1|TRBV7-9
TGTGCCAGCAGCTCGAGGACAGGGACCATGAACACTGAAGCTTTCTTT
CASSSRTGTMNTEAFF
>NA|NA|TRBJ2-7|TRBV11-3
TGTGCCAGCAGCTTAATGGGAAGGGGCTCCTACGAGCAGTACTTC
CASSLMGRGSYEQYF
>NA|NA|TRBJ2-1|TRBV24-1
TGTGCCACCAGTCCGGGTGTCTCCTACAATGAGCAGTTCTTC
CATSPGVSYNEQFF
>NA|NA|TRBJ2-7|TRBV7-9
TGTGCCAGCAGCTTAGAATTAGAGCAAGGGGAGTACTTC
CASSLELEQGEYF
>NA|TRBD2|TRBJ2-2|TRBV9
TGTGCCAGCAGCGAAAACCCTGGTGGGCTAGCGGGAGTCGGGTCCGGGGAGCTGTTTTTT
CASSENPGGLAGVGSGELFF
>few|NA|TRBJ2-5|TRBV11-3
TGTGCCAGCTCGGTTCGAGAGACCCAGTACTTC
CASSVRETQYF
>NA|NA|TRBJ2-1|TRBV28
TGTGCCAGCAACCAGTGGGCCCGCTCCTACAATGAGCAGTTCTTC
CASNQWARSYNEQFF
>NA|NA|TRBJ2-5|TRBV20-1
TGCAGTGCTAGTGGGGACATCCAAGAGACCCAGTACTTC
CSASGDIQETQYF
>NA|TRBD1|TRBJ1-2|TRBV27
TGTGCCAGCAGCCCGGGACAGAACTATGGCTACACCTTC
CASSPGQNYGYTF
>NA|NA|TRBJ2-4|TRBV6-1
TGTGCCAGCAGTGAACATGGGGCCATAGACATTCAGTACTTC
CASSEHGAIDIQYF
>NA|NA|TRBJ2-3|TRBV24-1
TGTGCCACCAGTGAACTAGGGGGTCCCGATACGCAGTATTTT
CATSELGGPDTQYF
>NA|NA|TRBJ1-1|TRBV28
TGTGCCAGCACGTTTGCAGTTAACACTGAAGCTTTCTTT
CASTFAVNTEAFF
>NA|TRBD2|TRBJ2-7|TRBV27
TGTGCCAGCAGTTCGGGGGGATCCTACGAGCAGTACTTC
CASSSGGSYEQYF
>NA|TRBD1|TRBJ1-1|TRBV30
TGTGCCTGCGGACAGGGCAGGACTGAAGCTTTCTTT
CACGQGRTEAFF
>NA|NA|TRBJ1-1|TRBV4-2
TGTGCCAGCAGCCGCCCGGGGGGCTCGAACACTGAAGCTTTCTTT
CASSRPGGSNTEAFF
>NA|TRBD1|TRBJ2-7|TRBV6-1
TGTGCCAGCAGTGAGCAGGGACAGGGGGCTTCCTACGAGCAGTACTTC
CASSEQGQGASYEQYF
>NA|TRBD1|TRBJ1-2|TRBV7-2
TGTGCCAGCAACCCGGGACAGGGTTTCTATGGCTACACCTTC
CASNPGQGFYGYTF
>NA|NA|TRBJ1-2|TRBV5-6
TGTGCCAGCAGCCCTATATATGGCTACACCTTC
CASSPIYGYTF
>few|NA|TRBJ1-1|TRBV10-2
TGCGCCAGCTCAACAGGGAGATATGGTGAAGCTTTCTTT
CASSTGRYGEAFF
>NA|TRBD2|TRBJ2-7|TRBV5-5
TGCGCCAGCAGCTTTAGGCTAGCGGGGGGGCGGGGGATTTACGAGCAGTACTTC
CASSFRLAGGRGIYEQYF
>NA|TRBD1|TRBJ2-7|TRBV28
TGTGCCAGCAGTTTTGGGACAGGGGTCTACGAGCAGTACTTC
CASSFGTGVYEQYF
>NA|NA|TRBJ2-5|TRBV20-1
TGCAGTGCTGAGAAACAAGAGACCCAGTACTTC
CSAEKQETQYF
>NA|NA|TRBJ2-3|TRBV6-6
TGTGCCAGCAGCCGCCGGGAGCGCGCTAGCACAGATACGCAGTATTTT
CASSRRERASTDTQYF
>NA|TRBD1|TRBJ2-6|TRBV5-6
TGTGCCAGCAGCTTGGTAAAGGGGACAGTCTCTGGGGCCAACGTCCTGACTTTC
CASSLVKGTVSGANVLTF
>NA|TRBD1|TRBJ2-1|TRBV9
TGTGCCAGCAGCGTACCGGAAGGACAGGGGTTGGGCAATGAGCAGTTCTTC
CASSVPEGQGLGNEQFF
>NA|TRBD2|TRBJ2-7|TRBV7-8
TGTGCCAGCAGCTCCTTCGTAGCGGGAGGGCCGTACGAGCAGTACTTC
CASSSFVAGGPYEQYF
>NA|NA|TRBJ1-2|TRBV7-8
TGTGCCAGCAGCTTGAGGCCCCACCGTAACTATGGCTACACCTTC
CASSLRPHRNYGYTF
>once|NA|TRBJ1-4|TRBV11-2
TGTGCCAGCAGCTTAGCCACCGGGCGGGAACTGTTTTTT
CASSLATGRELFF
>few|TRBD1|TRBJ1-1|TRBV5-1
TGCGCCAGCAGCTTGGGGACAGGGGCCACTGAAGCTTTCTTT
CASSLGTGATEAFF